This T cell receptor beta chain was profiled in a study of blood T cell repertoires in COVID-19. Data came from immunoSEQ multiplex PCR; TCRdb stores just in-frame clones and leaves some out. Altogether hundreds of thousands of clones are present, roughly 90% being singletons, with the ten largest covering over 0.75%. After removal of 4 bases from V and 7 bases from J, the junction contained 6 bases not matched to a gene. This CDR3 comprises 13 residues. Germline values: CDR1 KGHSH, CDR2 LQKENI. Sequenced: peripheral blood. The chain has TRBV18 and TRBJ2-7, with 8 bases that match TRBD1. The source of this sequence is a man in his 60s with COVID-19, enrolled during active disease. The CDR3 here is CASSQDRADEQYF. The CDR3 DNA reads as TGTGCCAGCTCACAGGACAGGGCCGATGAGCAGTACTTC.